The 6 T cell receptor beta chains in this list originate from one sample, sequenced in a study of response to subunit inactivated influenza vaccine. TCRdb called the RT-PCR reads again in MiXCR, with one record for every CDR3 protein. The sample holds about 500,000 distinct CDR3 sequences, 16% seen once. This material consisted of CD4+ T cells sorted from PBMCs, taken 23 to 25 months after vaccination. These receptors came from a man between 45 and 75 years old who received an inactivated influenza vaccine.

J is TRBJ2-2 and V is TRBV10-3; D is ambiguous. The CDR3 loop spans 13 amino acids. Between the trimmed V and J ends, which lost 4 bases and 4 bases, there was a span of 7 bases. Per germline, CDR1 ENHRY and CDR2 SYGVKD. The CDR3 DNA reads as TGTGCCATCAGTGCGAAGTCCACCGGGGAGCTGTTTTTT. It codes for CAISAKSTGELFF.

The CDR3 bases are TGCAGCGTCGATAGGACAGGGACGAACACCGGGGAGCTGTTTTTT. Translation: CSVDRTGTNTGELFF. The chain carries TRBV29-1 and TRBJ2-2; TRBD1 agrees at 8 bases. CDR3 length equals 15 residues. Trimming cost V 6 bases and J 0 bases; bases outside gene matches: 6. The germline CDR1 and CDR2 sequences are SQVTM and ANQGSEA.

This clonotype has more than one count but fewer than ten. The chain combines TRBV19 with TRBJ1-1; D unclear. Trimming removed 3 bases at V and 2 bases at J, with 13 bases between. Germline V CDR1 and CDR2: LNHDA, SQIVND (reference sequence). CDR3 length: 15 amino acids. The CDR3 DNA follows: TGTGCCAGTAGTATTGTGGGTCAGACTAACACTGAAGCTTTCTTT. This encodes CASSIVGQTNTEAFF.

The chain joins TRBV7-2 to TRBJ2-1; D is possibly TRBD1 (7 bases). The ends were cut back, 5 bases at V and 6 bases at J, with 20 bases in the middle. The CDR3 has 16 residues. Germline V gene sequence: CDR1 SGHTA, CDR2 FQGNSA. The CDR3 DNA follows: TGTGCCAGCAGCCTTTCCTCAGGGGGACTCCTCAATGAGCAGTTCTTC. It encodes CASSLSSGGLLNEQFF.

The CDR3 spells CAISGTSANLEQYF. The CDR3 DNA reads TGTGCCATCAGTGGGACTAGCGCAAACCTCGAGCAGTACTTC. The rearrangement links TRBV10-3 to TRBJ2-7, with TRBD2 matching over 9 bases. This CDR3 spans 14 amino acids. CDR1 ENHRY and CDR2 SYGVKD come from the germline V gene. Germline trimming cut 4 bases from V and 6 bases from J; bases unmatched to any gene: 7.

This clonotype was seen ten or more times. The V and J genes are TRBV7-8 and TRBJ2-1; D may be TRBD1 (6 bases). Trimming left V 5 bases short and J 4 bases short, with 15 bases between. CDR3 length: 15 amino acids. Germline-derived CDR1 and CDR2 are SGHVS and FQNEAQ. CDR3 sequence reads: CASSPRGGRYNEQFF. The DNA for the CDR3 is TGTGCCAGCAGCCCTCGAGGGGGTCGATACAATGAGCAGTTCTTC.